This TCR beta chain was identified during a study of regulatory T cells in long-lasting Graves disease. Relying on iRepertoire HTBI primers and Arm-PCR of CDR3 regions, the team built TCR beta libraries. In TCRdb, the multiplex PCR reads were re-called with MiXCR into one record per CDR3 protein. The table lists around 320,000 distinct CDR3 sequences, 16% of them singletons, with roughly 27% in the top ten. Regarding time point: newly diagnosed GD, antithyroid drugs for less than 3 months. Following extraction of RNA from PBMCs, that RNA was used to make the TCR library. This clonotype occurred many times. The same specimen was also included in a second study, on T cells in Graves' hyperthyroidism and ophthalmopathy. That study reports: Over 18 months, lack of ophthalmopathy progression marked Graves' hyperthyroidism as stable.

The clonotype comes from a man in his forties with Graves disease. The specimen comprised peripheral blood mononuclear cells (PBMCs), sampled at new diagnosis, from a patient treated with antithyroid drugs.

The CDR3 DNA reads as TGCGCCAGCAGCTTCGCTAGCGGTAGACAGACCCAGTACTTC. This gives the protein CASSFASGRQTQYF. This chain connects TRBV5-1 to TRBJ2-5, with TRBD2 identical over 7 bases. Germline CDR1 is SGHRS and CDR2 is YFSETQ. The CDR3 runs 14 residues. V shed 2 bases, J shed 6 bases, and the junction held 7 bases outside the gene matches.